Listed below are T cell receptor beta chains from one sample, sequenced in a study of blood T cell repertoires in COVID-19. Using immunoSEQ multiplex PCR, the repertoire was profiled, and TCRdb retains in-frame clones only, with some absent. The top ten clones hold about 0.58% of a sample with about 150,000 clones, about 80% of them seen once. Sequenced material: peripheral blood. Every receptor here comes from a man in his 60s with acute or convalescent COVID-19. Each CDR3 is given with its conserved first and last residue. D genes are given only for firm matches. Not every row has a clone size; where given, it reads once, few, many or a size class.

d_gene: .
j_gene: TRBJ1-4
abundance: .
v_gene: TRBV6-1
CDR3aa: CASSEAGASQDEKLFF
CDR3nt: TGTGCCAGCAGTGAAGCGGGGGCCTCGCAGGATGAAAAACTGTTTTTT

d_gene: TRBD1
j_gene: TRBJ2-7
abundance: .
v_gene: TRBV5-4
CDR3aa: CASSGTGVTYEQYF
CDR3nt: TGTGCCAGCAGCGGGACAGGGGTTACTTACGAGCAGTACTTC

d_gene: TRBD1
j_gene: TRBJ1-5
abundance: .
v_gene: TRBV6-5
CDR3aa: CASRPGQAGNQPQHF
CDR3nt: TGTGCCAGCAGGCCCGGACAGGCCGGGAATCAGCCCCAGCATTTT

d_gene: TRBD1
j_gene: TRBJ2-7
abundance: few
v_gene: TRBV4-2
CDR3aa: CASSHLNLPGTGDYEQYF
CDR3nt: TGTGCCAGCAGCCACCTGAACCTCCCCGGGACAGGGGATTACGAGCAGTACTTC

d_gene: TRBD1
j_gene: TRBJ1-2
abundance: .
v_gene: TRBV30
CDR3aa: CAWSVSGGRGYTF
CDR3nt: TGTGCCTGGAGTGTATCAGGGGGCCGGGGCTACACCTTC

d_gene: .
j_gene: TRBJ2-1
abundance: .
v_gene: TRBV9
CDR3aa: CASSGTTNEQFF
CDR3nt: TGTGCCAGCAGCGGAACTACGAATGAGCAGTTCTTC

d_gene: .
j_gene: TRBJ1-1
abundance: .
v_gene: TRBV27
CDR3aa: CASRTRQAEAFF
CDR3nt: TGTGCCAGCAGAACCCGACAGGCCGAGGCTTTCTTT

d_gene: .
j_gene: TRBJ1-2
abundance: .
v_gene: TRBV7-2
CDR3aa: CASSVHPEASYGYTF
CDR3nt: TGTGCCAGCAGCGTACACCCCGAGGCGTCCTATGGCTACACCTTC

d_gene: TRBD1
j_gene: TRBJ1-5
abundance: few
v_gene: TRBV6-5
CDR3aa: CASTPPTGYQPQHF
CDR3nt: TGTGCCAGCACCCCCCCGACAGGGTATCAGCCCCAGCATTTT

d_gene: TRBD2
j_gene: TRBJ2-1
abundance: .
v_gene: TRBV19
CDR3aa: CASSTGLAGNEQFF
CDR3nt: TGTGCCAGTAGTACAGGACTAGCGGGGAATGAGCAGTTCTTC

d_gene: .
j_gene: TRBJ2-3
abundance: .
v_gene: TRBV10-3
CDR3aa: CATTGSTDTQYF
CDR3nt: TGTGCCACCACAGGGAGCACAGATACGCAGTATTTT

d_gene: TRBD1
j_gene: TRBJ2-3
abundance: .
v_gene: TRBV6-6
CDR3aa: CASSPRLQGDGTDTQYF
CDR3nt: TGTGCCAGCAGTCCGAGGCTACAGGGGGATGGCACAGATACGCAGTATTTT

d_gene: TRBD2
j_gene: TRBJ2-2
abundance: .
v_gene: TRBV7-2
CDR3aa: CASSVSGGASGTGELFF
CDR3nt: TGTGCCAGCAGCGTTAGCGGGGGGGCTTCGGGCACCGGGGAGCTGTTTTTT

d_gene: TRBD2
j_gene: TRBJ2-7
abundance: .
v_gene: TRBV6-5
CDR3aa: CATLAGGSSSYEQYF
CDR3nt: TGTGCCACACTAGCGGGAGGATCGAGCTCCTACGAGCAGTACTTC

d_gene: TRBD2
j_gene: TRBJ2-7
abundance: .
v_gene: TRBV28
CDR3aa: CASSLWGPEAGGHYEQYF
CDR3nt: TGTGCCAGCAGTTTATGGGGCCCTGAGGCGGGAGGGCACTACGAGCAGTACTTC

d_gene: .
j_gene: TRBJ1-1
abundance: .
v_gene: TRBV19
CDR3aa: CASSIGSGAEAFF
CDR3nt: TGTGCCAGTAGTATCGGGTCAGGGGCTGAAGCTTTCTTT

d_gene: TRBD1
j_gene: TRBJ2-1
abundance: .
v_gene: TRBV18
CDR3aa: CASSRTGGWQFF
CDR3nt: TGTGCCAGCTCACGTACAGGGGGATGGCAGTTCTTC

d_gene: TRBD1
j_gene: TRBJ1-2
abundance: .
v_gene: TRBV5-4
CDR3aa: CAAWDRAESDYGYTF
CDR3nt: TGTGCCGCGTGGGACAGGGCCGAGTCGGACTATGGCTACACCTTC

d_gene: .
j_gene: TRBJ1-2
abundance: .
v_gene: TRBV18
CDR3aa: CASSRRALLGGYTF
CDR3nt: TGTGCCAGCTCCCGGCGGGCCCTATTGGGGGGCTACACCTTC

d_gene: TRBD1
j_gene: TRBJ2-4
abundance: .
v_gene: TRBV7-9
CDR3aa: CASSIGTGGSHIQYF
CDR3nt: TGTGCCAGCAGCATTGGGACAGGGGGCTCCCACATTCAGTACTTC

d_gene: .
j_gene: TRBJ1-2
abundance: .
v_gene: TRBV10-2
CDR3aa: CASSEGALLGGSYGYTF
CDR3nt: TGCGCCAGCAGTGAAGGGGCACTTTTGGGGGGGAGCTATGGCTACACCTTC

d_gene: .
j_gene: TRBJ1-3
abundance: .
v_gene: TRBV6-2/TRBV6-3
CDR3aa: CASSYRGFSGNTIYF
CDR3nt: TGTGCCAGCAGTTATAGAGGCTTCTCTGGAAACACCATATATTTT

d_gene: .
j_gene: TRBJ2-7
abundance: .
v_gene: TRBV7-2
CDR3aa: CASSDPLQGREQYF
CDR3nt: TGTGCCAGCAGCGACCCTTTGCAGGGTAGGGAGCAGTACTTC

d_gene: .
j_gene: TRBJ2-5
abundance: .
v_gene: TRBV14
CDR3aa: CASSRYGGEQETQYF
CDR3nt: TGTGCCAGCAGCCGCTACGGCGGAGAGCAAGAGACCCAGTACTTC

d_gene: .
j_gene: TRBJ2-3
abundance: .
v_gene: TRBV10-1
CDR3aa: CASHGRGRLYTDTQYF
CDR3nt: TGCGCCAGCCATGGAAGGGGTAGGCTTTACACAGATACGCAGTATTTT

d_gene: .
j_gene: TRBJ1-2
abundance: few
v_gene: TRBV6-5
CDR3aa: CASRRGGSDYGYTF
CDR3nt: TGTGCCAGCAGGAGGGGGGGCTCTGACTATGGCTACACCTTC

d_gene: TRBD1
j_gene: TRBJ1-4
abundance: .
v_gene: TRBV2
CDR3aa: CASREQGINEKLFF
CDR3nt: TGTGCCAGCAGGGAACAGGGGATTAATGAAAAACTGTTTTTT